This TCR beta chain comes out of a study of cytomegalovirus exposure and HLA in healthy donors. Turning to this clone: No antigen is known for it.

The CDR3 is made up of 13 amino acids. Germline V lookup: CDR1 MNHEY, CDR2 SMNVEV (reference sequence). The trim removed 5 bases at V and 3 bases at J, leaving 1 base unmatched. Amplification used 60 Vbeta primers and 13 Jbeta primers. Profiling relied on immunoSEQ multiplex PCR, and the TCRdb table lists in-frame clones only, not all of them. Altogether about 98,000 clones are present, under 80% being singletons, with the ten largest covering less than 2%. General observations from the study: There were a few CMV-associated chains whose specificity for CMV antigens was confirmed in vitro. With later analysis, a missense DCLRE1C variant became linked to TCR beta V- and J-gene trimming. The authors enumerated over 150 TCR beta chains as linked to cytomegalovirus. A later analysis showed HLA-associated TCR beta chains outstripping equally common others in clonal expansion.

The TCR comes from a male donor in good health and CMV-seronegative. The V gene is TRBV27, the J gene TRBJ2-1; 7 bases line up with TRBD1. Sequenced material: PBMCs. CDR3 loop: CASSRTGYNEQFF. As DNA, the CDR3 is TGTGCCAGCAGTCGGACAGGCTACAATGAGCAGTTCTTC.